These 14 T cell receptor beta chains share one sample of origin, sequenced in a study of T cell repertoires in cytomegalovirus infection. TCRdb used MiXCR to reprocess the reads, holding one entry per CDR3 protein. This table has under 150,000 distinct CDR3 sequences, roughly 8.2% appearing once. Sequencing was performed on PBMCs. Receptors originate from a human donor in good health (CMV status not recorded). Some clones in this sample may be carry-over from other donors' samples.

This clonotype was counted ten times or more. The V and J genes are TRBV19 and TRBJ1-2; D is possibly TRBD1 (6 bases). CDR3 size: 14 residues. Trimming left V 5 bases short and J 6 bases short, with 16 bases between. Germline V gene data show CDR1 as LNHDA and CDR2 as SQIVND (reference sequence). CDR3: CASSVQGNWNGYTF. The CDR3 nucleotides read TGTGCCAGTAGTGTGCAGGGGAATTGGAATGGCTACACCTTC.

Many counts were recorded for this clonotype. The rearrangement links TRBV18 to TRBJ2-3; D not certain. This CDR3 is 14 amino acids long. The ends were cut back, 6 bases at V and 0 bases at J, with 10 bases in the middle. Germline V lookup: CDR1 KGHSH, CDR2 LQKENI. CDR3 residues: CASSPGASTDTQYF. The CDR3 nucleotides read TGTGCCAGCTCTCCAGGTGCGAGCACAGATACGCAGTATTTT.

V gene TRBV5-4 combines with J gene TRBJ2-2; the D is unclear. The germline V and J ends were trimmed by 5 bases and 4 bases, with 15 bases remaining between them. Germline-derived CDR1 and CDR2 are SGHNT and YYREEE (reference sequence). The CDR3 length is 15 residues. The CDR3 is CASSLKLGGTGELFF. CDR3 bases: TGTGCCAGCAGTTTAAAGCTGGGTGGCACCGGGGAGCTGTTTTTT.

The rearrangement joins TRBV20-1 to TRBJ1-2; D remains unclear. Between the trimmed V and J ends, which lost 3 bases and 8 bases, there was a span of 13 bases. Germline V lookup: CDR1 DFQATT, CDR2 SNEGSKA (reference sequence). The CDR3 runs to 12 residues. The CDR3, as DNA: TGCAGTGCTAGTGTTGGGGTTCAGGGCTACACCTTC. Translating gives CSASVGVQGYTF.

The CDR3 spells CSGSLGPSSYEQYF. DNA for the CDR3: TGCAGTGGTTCCCTCGGTCCCAGCTCCTACGAGCAGTACTTC. The V and J genes are TRBV20-1 and TRBJ2-7; the D is unclear. Germline CDR1 DFQATT, CDR2 SNEGSKA (reference sequence). The CDR3 is 14 amino acids. Trimming stripped 7 bases from V and 0 bases from J, with 16 bases between.

This clonotype was counted ten times or more. The V and J genes are TRBV4-1 and TRBJ2-7; D ambiguous. Trimming took 5 bases from V and 0 from J, leaving 8 bases between them. Germline CDR1 MGHRA, CDR2 YSYEKL. The CDR3 consists of 13 residues. The CDR3 region is CASSFQPSYEQYF. The DNA of the CDR3 is TGCGCCAGCAGCTTCCAGCCCTCCTACGAGCAGTACTTC.

This clonotype was seen a few times. Because the CDR3 is missing its conserved closing phenylalanine or tryptophan, this is likely a read error. The DNA is left out, because the CDR3 cannot be placed on it with certainty; the CDR3 is given as TCRdb lists it. This chain connects TRBV9 to TRBJ1-1; TRBD1 reflects the table's D call only, with no check against the DNA. Germline CDR1 reads SGDLS; CDR2 reads YYNGEE. Termini included, the CDR3 measures 10 amino acids. CDR3: CASSVRGRKE.

This clonotype was seen at least ten times. The chain combines TRBV28 with TRBJ2-7, with TRBD2 matching 11 bases. The germline V gene encodes CDR1 MDHEN and CDR2 SYDVKM. The J segment lost 0 bases and the V segment lost 5 bases, leaving 12 bases of the junction unmatched. This CDR3 region has 18 residues. DNA for the CDR3: TGTGCCAGCAGTCCCTCCGACGGTAGCGGGGGGGACTCCTACGAGCAGTACTTC. Translating it yields CASSPSDGSGGDSYEQYF.

This clonotype appeared a few times. V gene TRBV28 combines with J gene TRBJ2-1; 10 nucleotides match TRBD2. In germline, CDR1 is MDHEN, CDR2 SYDVKM. The CDR3 runs 18 residues. V lost 3 bases, J lost 6 bases, and 14 bases stayed unmatched. CDR3 region: CASSLYAEERGGFNEQFF. The CDR3 DNA reads as TGTGCCAGCAGTTTGTATGCCGAGGAGCGGGGGGGTTTCAATGAGCAGTTCTTC.

This clonotype has at least ten counts. The V gene is TRBV7-6, the J gene TRBJ1-1; D call uncertain. The CDR3 is 15 amino acids. V shed 0 bases and J shed 6 bases, with 14 bases lying between them. The germline V gene has CDR1 SGHVS and CDR2 FNYEAQ. The CDR3 DNA is TGTGCCAGCAGCTTAGCGGCGGGTCCTTCTGCTGAAGCTTTCTTT. Its protein is CASSLAAGPSAEAFF.

V is TRBV14 and J is TRBJ2-6; D not certain. Trimming took off 3 bases at V and 4 bases at J, with 13 bases between the two ends. CDR3 length: 16 residues. Germline assignment: CDR1 SGHDN and CDR2 FVKESK. CDR3 sequence reads: CASSQRVGTGANVLTF. Written as DNA, the CDR3 is TGTGCCAGCAGCCAGCGCGTGGGTACCGGGGCCAACGTCCTGACTTTC.

The table lists this clonotype with a few counts. The chain is built from TRBV20-1 and TRBJ1-5; D is unresolved. The germline V and J ends were trimmed by 4 bases and 5 bases, with 15 bases remaining between them. Looked up from germline, CDR1 is DFQATT and CDR2 is SNEGSKA (reference sequence). The CDR3 consists of 14 residues. The CDR3 sequence: CSATEARRDQPQHF. As DNA, the CDR3 is TGCAGTGCTACAGAGGCCCGGCGGGATCAGCCCCAGCATTTT.

This clonotype showed up many times. The chain carries TRBV7-8 and TRBJ2-3; no firm D call. Trimming took off 0 bases at V and 3 bases at J, with 10 bases between the two ends. The CDR3 has 15 residues. The germline V gene encodes CDR1 SGHVS and CDR2 FQNEAQ. In DNA form, the CDR3 reads TGTGCCAGCAGCTTAGCAGAGGTGGTAACAGATACGCAGTATTTT. It is translated as CASSLAEVVTDTQYF.

This clonotype showed up many times. V usage is TRBV19 and J usage is TRBJ1-1, with TRBD1 matching over 10 bases. This CDR3 has 13 residues. CDR1 and CDR2 from the germline V gene are LNHDA and SQIVND (reference sequence). Trimming at V came to 9 bases and at J to 1 base, leaving 2 bases not matched to a gene. CDR3 residues: CASRTGGNTEAFF. The CDR3 DNA is TGTGCCAGCCGGACAGGGGGGAACACTGAAGCTTTCTTT.